This T cell receptor (beta chain) was obtained from a study of blood T cell repertoires in COVID-19. The assay was immunoSEQ multiplex PCR, and TCRdb's table has in-frame clones only and misses some. The table records about 220,000 clones, approximately 83% of them present only once. The sequenced sample was peripheral blood. The receptor was isolated from a woman aged 40 to 50 with active or convalescent COVID-19.

The CDR3 here is CASSRSGAEQFF. The CDR3 bases are TGCGCCAGCAGCCGAAGCGGGGCAGAGCAGTTCTTC. The chain has TRBV4-1 and TRBJ2-1; 7 nucleotides line up with TRBD2. This CDR3 has 12 residues. Unmatched junction bases numbered 4, after V lost 4 bases and J lost 10 bases. Germline V lookup: CDR1 MGHRA, CDR2 YSYEKL.